The 23 T cell receptor beta chains listed next were all sequenced from one sample in a study of cytomegalovirus exposure and HLA in healthy donors. The study ran its PCR with 60 Vbeta and 13 Jbeta primers. Generated by immunoSEQ multiplex PCR, the TCRdb table keeps only in-frame clones and is missing some. This listing includes roughly 30,000 clones. Sequenced sample: PBMCs. The receptor set was obtained from a female donor in good health and CMV-seronegative.

V gene TRBV5-1 combines with J gene TRBJ1-6; D unclear. The CDR3 consists of 18 residues. The germline V and J ends were trimmed by 0 bases and 4 bases, with 17 bases remaining between them. Germline CDR1 is SGHRS and CDR2 is YFSETQ. CDR3 coding DNA: TGCGCCAGCAGCTTGGAGGGTTTTAGTGGAGGTTATAATTCACCCCTCCACTTT. Amino acid sequence: CASSLEGFSGGYNSPLHF.

Points on this clone: Germline is not matched at one junction end, which may reflect a read error. The chain combines TRBV7-7 with TRBJ2-5, with D unresolved. The CDR3 consists of 15 residues. Germline V gives CDR1 SSHAT, CDR2 FNYEAQ (reference sequence). This CDR3 is CASSLGVSRRETQYF. The CDR3 DNA follows: TGTGCTAGCAGCTTAGGTGTGTCACGGCGGGAGACCCAGTACTTC.

The chain uses TRBV7-3 and TRBJ2-1, with TRBD2 identical over 9 bases. J was trimmed by 7 bases and V by 6 bases; bases with no gene match: 10. The CDR3 contains 15 residues. Germline loops: CDR1 SGHTA, CDR2 FQGTGA. The CDR3, as DNA: TGTGCCAGCAGGCTCGCGGGGGGGCCTGGAAATGAGCAGTTCTTC. Translating gives CASRLAGGPGNEQFF.

The chain has TRBV6-1 and TRBJ1-1, with 7 bases fitting TRBD1. Germline assignment: CDR1 MNHNS and CDR2 SASEGT. The CDR3 length is 15 residues. Trimming took 4 bases from V and 1 from J; bases not matched to a gene: 6. The CDR3 DNA sequence: TGTGCCAGCAGTGGAACGGGACAGAGGAACACTGAAGCTTTCTTT. This sequence encodes CASSGTGQRNTEAFF.

This chain uses TRBV5-6 with TRBJ2-7; TRBD1 matches 9 bases. The V segment lost 4 bases and the J segment 3 bases; nucleotides outside the gene matches: 14. The CDR3 is made up of 17 amino acids. Germline lookup yields CDR1 SGHDT and CDR2 YYEEEE. The CDR3 is CASSPLGTGLLDYEQYF. The CDR3 DNA reads TGTGCCAGCAGCCCCCTCGGGACAGGGTTGTTGGACTACGAGCAGTACTTC.

V and J are TRBV4-1 and TRBJ1-2; 8 nucleotides agree with TRBD1. Germline trimming cut 0 bases from V and 6 bases from J; bases unmatched to any gene: 12. CDR1 is MGHRA, CDR2 YSYEKL, per germline. The CDR3 covers 17 residues. The CDR3 protein is CASSQDLGYRGVHGYTF. The CDR3 nucleotides read TGCGCCAGCAGCCAAGATCTTGGGTACAGGGGGGTCCATGGCTACACCTTC.

The genes are TRBV4-1 and TRBJ2-1; weak D call: TRBD1 (5 bases). V was pared by 5 bases and J by 3 bases, with 17 bases between. The CDR3 spans 16 residues. Germline assignment: CDR1 MGHRA and CDR2 YSYEKL. The CDR3 spells CASSKVSRASYNEQFF. The DNA for the CDR3 is TGCGCCAGCAGCAAGGTGTCCAGGGCGAGCTACAATGAGCAGTTCTTC.

The CDR3 region has the DNA TGTGCCAGCAGCAGATCCGGGACATATCGTACGGCTAATGAAAAACTGTTTTTT. It yields the protein CASSRSGTYRTANEKLFF. This chain connects TRBV5-6 to TRBJ1-4, with D perhaps matching TRBD1 (6 bases). Looked up from germline, CDR1 is SGHDT and CDR2 is YYEEEE. The CDR3 sequence is 18 residues long. With 4 bases removed from V and 3 bases from J, the gap between germline ends came to 22 bases.

The chain has TRBV27 and TRBJ2-2; a possible D gene is TRBD1 (6 bases). This CDR3 comprises 18 residues. Germline V gene data show CDR1 as MNHEY and CDR2 as SMNVEV (reference sequence). V was pared by 0 bases and J by 0 bases, with 14 bases between. The CDR3 DNA sequence: TGTGCCAGCAGTTTATCGACGTTTTGGGACACGAACACCGGGGAGCTGTTTTTT. Translated: CASSLSTFWDTNTGELFF.

J is TRBJ1-4 and V is TRBV7-2; D is unresolved. The CDR3 sequence is 16 residues long. Per germline, CDR1 SGHTA and CDR2 FQGNSA. V lost 4 bases and J 3 bases, leaving 15 bases between the germline ends. CDR3 amino acids: CASSSATGVPNEKLFF. CDR3 DNA sequence: TGTGCCAGCAGCTCTGCTACCGGGGTCCCTAATGAAAAACTGTTTTTT.

This chain uses TRBV20-1 with TRBJ1-4; 7 bases are a match to TRBD1. The CDR3 length is 11 residues. Germline V gene lookup returns CDR1 DFQATT and CDR2 SNEGSKA (reference sequence). V lost 3 bases, J lost 16 bases, and 8 bases stayed unmatched. CDR3 nucleotides: TGCAGTGCTAGCCGGACAGGCGGAGAGTTTTTT. This sequence encodes CSASRTGGEFF.

The gene calls are TRBV7-2 and TRBJ1-4, with a tentative D call TRBD1 (5 bases). Trimming left V 4 bases short and J 8 bases short, with 11 bases between. CDR3 size: 13 residues. CDR1 is SGHTA, CDR2 FQGNSA, per germline. The DNA of the CDR3 is TGTGCCAGCAGCTGGGGTCGGGGGGAAAAACTGTTTTTT. Translating gives CASSWGRGEKLFF. The whole variable domain, filled in from reference TRBV7-2 and TRBJ1-4, reads GAGVSQSPSNKVTEKGKDVELRCDPISGHTALYWYRQSLGQGLEFLIYFQGNSAPDKSGLPSDRFSAERTGGSVSTLTIQRTQQEDSAVYLCASSWGRGEKLFFGSGTQLSVL.

On this clone: Compared with germline, one end of the junction differs, possibly owing to a read error. This chain connects TRBV7-7 to TRBJ2-1; D might be TRBD2 (5 bases). Germline V gene data show CDR1 as SSHAT and CDR2 as FNYEAQ (reference sequence). The CDR3 covers 13 residues. CDR3 bases: TGTGCTAGCAGCTTAGACCGAGGGAATGAGCAGTTCTTC. Residues: CASSLDRGNEQFF.

V and J are TRBV2 and TRBJ1-5, with D possibly TRBD1 on 5 matching bases. V lost 4 bases and J 1 base, leaving 14 bases between the germline ends. This CDR3 has 16 amino acids. Germline V gene lookup returns CDR1 SNHLY and CDR2 FYNNEI. The CDR3 nucleotides are TGTGCCAGCAGTGCCCCGGGGGGAGAGAGCAATCAGCCCCAGCATTTT. It yields the protein CASSAPGGESNQPQHF.

The chain employs TRBV6-4 and TRBJ2-3; 9 nucleotides line up with TRBD2. The germline CDR1 and CDR2 sequences are MRHNA and SNTAGT. With V trimmed by 4 bases and J by 3 bases, 2 bases remained unmatched. The CDR3 length is 14 residues. The CDR3 spells CASSGGGATDTQYF. In DNA form, the CDR3 reads TGTGCCAGCAGTGGCGGGGGGGCAACAGATACGCAGTATTTT.

The genes are TRBV9 and TRBJ2-7; the D gene is possibly TRBD1 (6 bases). CDR3 size: 15 residues. The germline V gene encodes CDR1 SGDLS and CDR2 YYNGEE. Trimming pared 4 bases from V and 3 bases from J, leaving 17 bases between. The CDR3 sequence is CASSRTGTSHYEQYF. CDR3 DNA sequence: TGTGCCAGCAGCCGGACCGGGACATCCCACTACGAGCAGTACTTC.

The V gene is TRBV5-1, the J gene TRBJ2-2; 9 bases fit TRBD1. The CDR3 length is 16 residues. Germline values: CDR1 SGHRS, CDR2 YFSETQ. J lost 3 bases, V lost 0 bases, and 3 bases had no gene match. This CDR3 reads CASSLAGDRDTGELFF. The CDR3 nucleotides are TGCGCCAGCAGCTTGGCGGGGGACAGGGACACCGGGGAGCTGTTTTTT.

Concerning this clone itself: The identical CDR3 is also encoded by other nucleotide sequences in the sample. The chain combines TRBV4-3 with TRBJ1-2; D is undetermined. Trimming shortened V by 0 bases and J by 4 bases, and 3 bases separated the two germline ends. The germline V gene encodes CDR1 LGHNA and CDR2 YSLEER. The CDR3 length is 12 residues. The CDR3 sequence: CASSQDLYGYTF. CDR3 nucleotide sequence: TGCGCCAGCAGCCAAGATCTCTATGGCTACACCTTC.

The rearrangement uses TRBV5-1 and TRBJ1-6; a possible D gene is TRBD1 (5 bases). The CDR3 spans 17 residues. V lost 5 bases and J lost 0, with 15 bases in between. CDR1 is SGHRS and CDR2 is YFSETQ in the germline V gene. CDR3 DNA: TGCGCCAGCAGGTCGAACGCAGGGATCTCCTATAATTCACCCCTCCACTTT. Protein sequence: CASRSNAGISYNSPLHF.

The rearrangement uses TRBV6-4 and TRBJ1-6; D gene ambiguous. The CDR3 has 13 amino acids. The germline CDR1 and CDR2 sequences are MRHNA and SNTAGT. V was clipped by 2 bases and J by 6 bases, with 5 bases between them. As DNA, the CDR3 is TGTGCCAGCAGTGACGGCACTAATTCACCCCTCCACTTT. Its translation is CASSDGTNSPLHF.

The rearrangement uses TRBV19 and TRBJ2-7, with D tentatively TRBD2 (7 bases). The length of the CDR3 is 13 residues. The germline V gene has CDR1 LNHDA and CDR2 SQIVND (reference sequence). V dropped 7 bases and J dropped 4 bases, with 14 bases sitting between them. The CDR3 DNA reads TGTGCCAGTAAGAAAGGGGGGGCGTACGAGCAGTACTTC. The encoded protein is CASKKGGAYEQYF.

In DNA, the CDR3 is TGCGCCAGCAGCCAAGGGGGGACAGGGGACTATGGCTACACCTTC. Translated, it gives CASSQGGTGDYGYTF. The chain joins TRBV4-3 to TRBJ1-2; 10 bases are a match to TRBD1. Per germline, CDR1 LGHNA and CDR2 YSLEER. The CDR3 covers 15 residues. V lost 1 base, J lost 3 bases, and 2 bases stayed unmatched.

V gene TRBV18 combines with J gene TRBJ1-1, with D tentatively TRBD1 (5 bases). Germline CDR1 is KGHSH and CDR2 is LQKENI. V lost 6 bases and J 3 bases, leaving 11 bases between the germline ends. The CDR3 length is 13 residues. The CDR3 DNA reads TGTGCCAGCTCTCCCCGGGGGGACACTGAAGCTTTCTTT. It translates to CASSPRGDTEAFF.